The 32 T cell receptor beta chains below come from one sample, sequenced in a study of PD-1 blockade in classical Hodgkin lymphoma. The time point is: newly diagnosed, previously untreated cHL patient sample. This table comes from immunoSEQ multiplex PCR, and its TCRdb copy is limited to in-frame clones, with some not included. The data contain 70,000 or so clones, about 93% of them singletons. The sequencing sample was made of peripheral blood mononuclear cells (PBMCs). The receptors were sampled from a human donor with classical Hodgkin lymphoma.

V usage is TRBV9 and J usage is TRBJ1-5; possible D gene TRBD1, 6 bases. The CDR3 totals 15 residues. CDR1 is SGDLS and CDR2 is YYNGEE in the germline V gene. V lost 3 bases and J lost 6, with 16 bases in between. The CDR3 region is CASSAQGGAGQPQHF. CDR3 nucleotide sequence: TGTGCCAGCAGCGCTCAAGGGGGGGCGGGTCAGCCCCAGCATTTT. Filled out from reference TRBV9 and TRBJ1-5, the complete variable domain reads DSGVTQTPKHLITATGQRVTLRCSPRSGDLSVYWYQQSLDQGLQFLIQYYNGEERAKGNILERFSAQQFPDLHSELNLSSLELGDSALYFCASSAQGGAGQPQHFGDGTRLSIL.

This clone was detected only a few times. The V and J genes are TRBV5-6 and TRBJ2-3, with a tentative D call TRBD2 (5 bases). Germline V CDR1 and CDR2: SGHDT, YYEEEE. With 0 bases removed from V and 8 bases from J, the gap between germline ends came to 16 bases. The CDR3 runs 15 residues. In DNA, the CDR3 is TGTGCCAGCAGCTTGGAAGCTAGGGCTGGAGGTACGCAGTATTTT. This encodes CASSLEARAGGTQYF. The full variable domain, completed using reference TRBV5-6 and TRBJ2-3, is DAGVTQSPTHLIKTRGQQVTLRCSPKSGHDTVSWYQQALGQGPQFIFQYYEEEERQRGNFPDRFSGHQFPNYSSELNVNALLLGDSALYLCASSLEARAGGTQYFGPGTRLTVL.

V usage is TRBV6-5 and J usage is TRBJ1-3, with a possible D match to TRBD1 (6 bases). Germline V gives CDR1 MNHEY, CDR2 SVGAGI. This CDR3 has 16 residues. Trimming left V 0 bases short and J 3 bases short, with 12 bases between. The CDR3 loop reads CASSYSGQGYGNTIYF. CDR3 bases: TGTGCCAGCAGTTACTCGGGGCAGGGGTATGGAAACACCATATATTTT.

The CDR3 reads CASSAPGRSYNEQFF. As DNA, the CDR3 is TGTGCCAGCAGTGCCCCGGGACGCTCCTACAATGAGCAGTTCTTC. The V and J genes are TRBV6-5 and TRBJ2-1; D tentatively fits TRBD1 or TRBD2 (5 bases each). The CDR3 has 15 residues. Germline-derived CDR1 and CDR2 are MNHEY and SVGAGI. V was cut by 5 bases and J by 0 bases, with 11 bases left in between.

This clone was found once. The genes are TRBV5-4 and TRBJ2-3; the D gene is possibly TRBD2 (6 bases). The germline V and J ends were trimmed by 4 bases and 3 bases, with 12 bases remaining between them. Germline V lookup: CDR1 SGHNT, CDR2 YYREEE (reference sequence). The CDR3 consists of 14 residues. The CDR3 DNA reads TGTGCCAGCAGCCGACGGGCGGGAACAGATACGCAGTATTTT. Translated: CASSRRAGTDTQYF.

The CDR3 spells CASSLDGLAGSEQYF. CDR3 nucleotide sequence: TGTGCCAGCAGCTTAGACGGACTAGCGGGAAGCGAGCAGTACTTC. The chain employs TRBV11-3 and TRBJ2-7; TRBD2 matches 12 bases. Germline values: CDR1 SGHNT, CDR2 YENEEA. This CDR3 is built from 15 residues. V dropped 0 bases and J dropped 6; count of bases not matched to a gene: 3.

The gene calls are TRBV30 and TRBJ1-1, with D possibly being TRBD1 (6 bases). In germline, CDR1 is GTSNPN, CDR2 SVGIG (reference sequence). V was clipped by 4 bases and J by 5 bases, with 17 bases between them. This CDR3 is 14 amino acids long. The CDR3: CAWTSRRGRTEAFF. The CDR3 coding sequence is TGTGCCTGGACGTCACGGCGGGGGCGAACTGAAGCTTTCTTT. Together with reference TRBV30 and TRBJ1-1, the CDR3 gives the full variable domain: SQTIHQWPATLVQPVGSPLSLECTVEGTSNPNLYWYRQAAGRGLQLLFYSVGIGQISSEVPQNLSASRPQDRQFILSSKKLLLSDSGFYLCAWTSRRGRTEAFFGQGTRLTVV.

The CDR3 is CSVDRDSHNEQFF. CDR3 nucleotides: TGCAGCGTGGACCGGGACAGCCACAATGAGCAGTTCTTC. V gene TRBV29-1 combines with J gene TRBJ2-1, with 7 bases that match TRBD1. The CDR3 loop spans 13 amino acids. The J segment lost 5 bases and the V segment lost 6 bases, leaving 7 bases of the junction unmatched. The germline CDR1 and CDR2 sequences are SQVTM and ANQGSEA.

This clone showed up just once. V is TRBV6-5 and J is TRBJ2-1, with 8 positions matching TRBD2. The CDR3 has 12 residues. V shed 5 bases, J shed 6 bases, and the junction held 0 bases outside the gene matches. Germline V gene data show CDR1 as MNHEY and CDR2 as SVGAGI. CDR3 amino acids: CASSRGGNEQFF. The CDR3 nucleotides read TGTGCCAGCAGTCGGGGGGGCAATGAGCAGTTCTTC.

About this clone itself: The junction does not match germline at one end; this may be a read error. The chain has TRBV7-2 and TRBJ2-7, with 8 positions matching TRBD2. The CDR3 is 16 residues long. The germline gives CDR1 SGHTA, CDR2 FQGNSA. The CDR3 nucleotides are TGTGCCAGCAGCTTAGGGCTAGCGGGCAAATCCTCCGAGCAGTACTTC. Translated: CASSLGLAGKSSEQYF.

The V gene is TRBV5-1, the J gene TRBJ2-2; 8 bases line up with TRBD1. Germline CDR1 SGHRS, CDR2 YFSETQ. V shed 3 bases, J shed 6 bases, and the junction held 7 bases outside the gene matches. The CDR3 loop spans 15 amino acids. CDR3 loop: CASSSDTTGAGELFF. Written as DNA, the CDR3 is TGCGCCAGCAGCTCGGATACGACAGGGGCCGGGGAGCTGTTTTTT.

V gene TRBV29-1 combines with J gene TRBJ2-1; D not resolved. Germline V CDR1 and CDR2: SQVTM, ANQGSEA. This CDR3 has 14 residues. Trimming shortened V by 5 bases and J by 0 bases, and 11 bases separated the two germline ends. CDR3 sequence (DNA): TGCAGCGTTAGCCTCCAGCTCTCCTACAATGAGCAGTTCTTC. Its protein product is CSVSLQLSYNEQFF.

The CDR3 nucleotides read TGCGCCAGCAGCCAAGGAGTCACAGGACCCAACTATGGCTACACCTTC. It codes for CASSQGVTGPNYGYTF. The rearrangement links TRBV4-1 to TRBJ1-2, with D possibly matching TRBD1 (5 bases). Trimming stripped 1 base from V and 2 bases from J, with 14 bases between. Germline CDR1 is MGHRA and CDR2 is YSYEKL. CDR3 length: 16 residues.

The V gene is TRBV2, the J gene TRBJ2-1; D is perhaps TRBD2 (5 bases). V shed 10 bases and J shed 0 bases, with 13 bases lying between them. Germline V lookup: CDR1 SNHLY, CDR2 FYNNEI. The CDR3 totals 14 residues. This CDR3 is CAISGPSSYNEQFF. The DNA of the CDR3 is TGTGCCATCAGCGGTCCGAGCTCCTACAATGAGCAGTTCTTC. Drawing the rest from reference TRBV2 and TRBJ2-1, the complete variable domain is EPEVTQTPSHQVTQMGQEVILRCVPISNHLYFYWYRQILGQKVEFLVSFYNNEISEKSEIFDDQFSVERPDGSNFTLKIRSTKLEDSAMYFCAISGPSSYNEQFFGPGTRLTVL.

The chain carries TRBV19 and TRBJ1-2; D gene unclear. Germline lookup yields CDR1 LNHDA and CDR2 SQIVND (reference sequence). The CDR3 has 13 amino acids. The germline V and J ends were trimmed by 5 bases and 3 bases, with 10 bases remaining between them. The CDR3 DNA follows: TGTGCCAGTAGTTCCGCCCCCCACTATGGCTACACCTTC. Amino acid sequence: CASSSAPHYGYTF.

This rearrangement joins TRBV5-1 to TRBJ1-1; TRBD1 might be the D (6 bases). Per the germline V gene, CDR1 is SGHRS and CDR2 is YFSETQ. The CDR3 loop spans 13 amino acids. The V end was cut by 0 bases, the J end by 4 bases, with 7 bases between. CDR3 nucleotide sequence: TGCGCCAGCAGCTTGGACAGGGCCACTGAAGCTTTCTTT. Protein product: CASSLDRATEAFF.

V gene TRBV11-2 combines with J gene TRBJ1-3; maybe TRBD1 (5 bases). There are 19 residues in the CDR3. The ends were cut back, 3 bases at V and 5 bases at J, with 26 bases in the middle. Germline CDR1 is SGHAT and CDR2 is FQNNGV. The chain's CDR3 is CASSLAIRDPGKSRNTIYF. In DNA, the CDR3 is TGTGCCAGCAGCTTGGCAATTCGGGACCCGGGGAAGTCTCGAAACACCATATATTTT.

The V gene is TRBV5-1, the J gene TRBJ1-2; 9 nucleotides align to TRBD1. The J segment lost 7 bases and the V segment lost 4 bases, leaving 2 bases of the junction unmatched. The CDR3 covers 12 residues. Germline V lookup: CDR1 SGHRS, CDR2 YFSETQ. CDR3 loop: CASSPGQGGYTF. DNA for the CDR3: TGCGCCAGCAGCCCGGGACAGGGTGGCTACACCTTC.

This chain connects TRBV6-1 to TRBJ1-2, with D unclear. Germline CDR1 MNHNS, CDR2 SASEGT. Trimming removed 5 bases at V and 3 bases at J, with 13 bases between. The CDR3 totals 14 residues. CDR3 nucleotides: TGTGCCAGCAGTCCCGGACGGTCCTACTATGGCTACACCTTC. Translation gives CASSPGRSYYGYTF.

This clone was recorded only once. The chain joins TRBV6-5 to TRBJ2-1; D possibly corresponds to TRBD2 (5 bases). The CDR3 extends over 13 amino acids. Germline V lookup: CDR1 MNHEY, CDR2 SVGAGI. V lost 6 bases and J 6 bases, leaving 12 bases between the germline ends. The CDR3 is CASSRSAGNEQFF. The CDR3 nucleotides are TGTGCCAGCAGCCGATCCGCGGGCAATGAGCAGTTCTTC.

This sequence joins TRBV5-4 and TRBJ2-6; D is perhaps TRBD1 (6 bases). The CDR3 sequence is 15 residues long. V was pared by 0 bases and J by 4 bases, with 8 bases between. The germline gives CDR1 SGHNT, CDR2 YYREEE (reference sequence). CDR3 amino acids: CASSLEGTGANVLTF. The CDR3 region has the DNA TGTGCCAGCAGCTTGGAGGGGACAGGGGCCAACGTCCTGACTTTC.

The sample holds one count of this clone. For the CDR3, the DNA is TGTGCCAGCAGCGGATTGTCGTCTGGCTACACCTTC. Translated, it gives CASSGLSSGYTF. The chain carries TRBV7-9 and TRBJ1-2; D gene unclear. Trimming took off 5 bases at V and 7 bases at J, with 11 bases between the two ends. Germline CDR1 reads SEHNR; CDR2 reads FQNEAQ (reference sequence). The CDR3 length is 12 residues.

The gene calls are TRBV9 and TRBJ2-1; 13 nucleotides match TRBD2. After removal of 3 bases from V and 4 bases from J, the junction contained 10 bases not matched to a gene. CDR3 size: 18 residues. Germline CDR1 SGDLS, CDR2 YYNGEE. This CDR3 is CASSGTSGRYGLYNEQFF. CDR3 sequence (DNA): TGTGCCAGCAGCGGGACTAGCGGGAGATACGGGTTATACAATGAGCAGTTCTTC.

The chain uses TRBV4-1 and TRBJ2-3, with a possible D match to TRBD1 (6 bases). CDR1 is MGHRA, CDR2 YSYEKL, per germline. V was shortened by 3 bases and J by 4 bases, with 11 bases between the two germline ends. The CDR3 is 14 residues long. DNA of the CDR3: TGCGCCAGCAGCCACCCTACAGGGCCAGATACGCAGTATTTT. Amino acid sequence: CASSHPTGPDTQYF.

V and J are TRBV2 and TRBJ2-7, with 10 bases that match TRBD1. Per the germline V gene, CDR1 is SNHLY and CDR2 is FYNNEI. The V segment lost 6 bases and the J segment 5 bases; nucleotides outside the gene matches: 10. The CDR3 length is 15 residues. The CDR3 loop is CASRAGTGVWDEQYF. CDR3 nucleotide sequence: TGTGCCAGCAGAGCCGGGACAGGGGTATGGGACGAGCAGTACTTC.

CDR3 sequence: CASSFGDTRARYYGYTF. In DNA form, the CDR3 reads TGTGCCAGCAGTTTTGGGGACACGAGGGCGAGGTACTATGGCTACACCTTC. V usage is TRBV27 and J usage is TRBJ1-2, with a possible D match to TRBD1 (6 bases). This CDR3 comprises 17 residues. The V and J ends lost 3 bases and 3 bases respectively, with 20 bases between them. Germline V lookup: CDR1 MNHEY, CDR2 SMNVEV (reference sequence).

J is TRBJ2-6 and V is TRBV7-9; TRBD1 might be the D (5 bases). Trimming removed 4 bases from V and 2 bases from J, with 15 bases in between. This CDR3 contains 17 residues. From germline, CDR1 is SEHNR and CDR2 FQNEAQ (reference sequence). The CDR3 loop reads CASSSTKGIPGANVLTF. The CDR3 DNA reads as TGTGCCAGCAGCTCCACTAAGGGGATCCCTGGGGCCAACGTCCTGACTTTC.

V is TRBV5-1 and J is TRBJ2-2, with 7 nucleotides matching TRBD2. The germline V gene has CDR1 SGHRS and CDR2 YFSETQ. V shed 0 bases, J shed 6 bases, and the junction held 8 bases outside the gene matches. CDR3 length: 16 residues. The chain's CDR3 is CASSLEAQGGAGELFF. The CDR3 DNA sequence: TGCGCCAGCAGCTTGGAGGCCCAGGGAGGGGCCGGGGAGCTGTTTTTT.

The chain has TRBV7-9 and TRBJ2-1; the D call may be TRBD1 or TRBD2 (5 bases each). The CDR3 is 12 amino acids. Germline CDR1 SEHNR, CDR2 FQNEAQ (reference sequence). V dropped 1 base and J dropped 15 bases, with 13 bases sitting between them. The CDR3 region is CASSLVGGTRFF. The CDR3 DNA sequence: TGTGCCAGCAGCTTAGTTGGGGGAACGCGGTTCTTC.

The chain combines TRBV25-1 with TRBJ2-7, with D possibly being TRBD1 (6 bases). The CDR3 contains 11 residues. Germline CDR1 MGHDK, CDR2 SYGVNS. CDR3 amino acids: CALDRPYEQYF. The CDR3 DNA reads TGTGCTCTAGACAGGCCCTACGAGCAGTACTTC.

V is TRBV4-1 and J is TRBJ2-3; tentative D call: TRBD2 (6 bases). V lost 4 bases to trimming and J lost 5 bases, with 16 bases between them. The CDR3 has 15 amino acids. Germline assignment: CDR1 MGHRA and CDR2 YSYEKL. CDR3 in amino acids: CASSPSWRGGDTQYF. The CDR3 bases are TGCGCCAGCAGCCCGTCGTGGAGGGGCGGAGATACGCAGTATTTT.

The J gene is TRBJ2-7, the V gene TRBV4-2; TRBD1 matches at 11 bases. Germline loops: CDR1 LGHNA, CDR2 YNFKEQ. The CDR3 contains 14 residues. Losses at the gene ends were 1 base for V and 5 bases for J; bases not matched to a gene: 1. CDR3 in DNA: TGTGCCAGCAGCCAAGGGACAGGGGGCAACGAGCAGTACTTC. This translates into CASSQGTGGNEQYF.